The sample holds many counts of the clone carrying this TCR beta chain. Its target is not known. Germline lookup yields CDR1 DFQATT and CDR2 SNEGSKA (reference sequence). Trimming took off 1 base at V and 1 base at J, with 11 bases between the two ends. This CDR3 spans 14 amino acids. The record originates from a study of molecular identifiers for immune sequencing clone quantification. General study points: Spiked Jurkat TCR RNA equal to one cell could reportedly be picked out among one million naive cells. Effector cells kept over 97% of their molecules in clones above 20 RNA copies, while naive cells kept under 1% there.

Bulk TCR library preparation followed previously described methods with listed TCR primers. TCRdb re-analysed the PCR reads in MiXCR, keeping a single row per CDR3 protein. Counted here are just under 650,000 distinct CDR3 sequences, about 20% occurring once; the ten biggest clones make up 0.85%. What was sequenced was naive CD8+ T cells from blood, with Jurkat cell RNA spiked in. Regarding subset: FACS-sorted CD8+CD4-CCR7+CD45RA+ naive T cells. The receptor comes from a human donor in good health. Some libraries in this study had Jurkat cell RNA spiked in. The chain carries TRBV20-1 and TRBJ2-7; D is ambiguous. The CDR3 region has the DNA TGCAGTGCTAGAGGACCGACCCGATCCTACGAGCAGTACTTC. This sequence encodes CSARGPTRSYEQYF.